This T cell receptor (beta chain) came from a study of cytomegalovirus exposure and HLA in healthy donors. Study at large: There were some 380 genotyped donors. Of these, roughly 86% fell in the genetic ancestry cluster associated with self-reported Caucasian donors. Study-level points and caveats: In a later analysis, a genetic analysis reported fewer productive-TCR N-insertions in an Asian-associated ancestry cluster than the cohort average. Rare sequences made up most TCRs, while some public TCRs were found in many donors.

PCR primers comprised 60 Vbeta and 13 Jbeta primers. Data came from immunoSEQ multiplex PCR; TCRdb stores just in-frame clones and leaves some out. The sample gives 150,000 to 200,000 clones, more than 75% of which show up once; 1.5% to 2% is in the top ten. Concerning this clone: The antigen remains undetermined.

Germline CDR1 and CDR2: MDHEN and SYDVKM. The CDR3 covers 15 residues. After removal of 6 bases from V and 6 bases from J, the junction contained 8 bases not matched to a gene. The chain carries TRBV28 and TRBJ2-2, with 9 bases fitting TRBD1. Input material: PBMCs. The origin of this receptor is a woman under 30 in good health and CMV-seronegative. Here the CDR3 reads CASRTGGGSPGELFF. CDR3 in DNA: TGTGCCAGCAGAACAGGGGGCGGTTCCCCCGGGGAGCTGTTTTTT.